The entry below gives a single T cell receptor beta chain sequence along with its context. The antigen remains undetermined. The data are from a study of T cell repertoires in cytomegalovirus infection. About the research overall: Recently identified HLA-C-restricted CMV epitopes were used, and well-studied HLA-B-restricted CMV epitopes were used as well. Public TCR beta signatures were indicative of both CMV infection and a matching HLA type. Study-wide points: CMV carriers with the relevant HLA were identified by cumulative public TCR beta family frequency. CMV-specific HLA-C-restricted TCR beta clonotypes dominated the ex vivo response.

TCRdb reanalysed the reads using MiXCR and keeps one entry per CDR3 protein. The repertoire includes about 900,000 distinct CDR3 sequences, roughly 30% of them detected once, and around 15% sits in the top ten. J lost 4 bases, V lost 5 bases, and 7 bases had no gene match. Germline V CDR1 and CDR2: SGHVS, FQNEAQ. The CDR3 runs 14 residues. Specimen: cultured CD8+ T cells from PBMCs, collected from culture after CMV antigen stimulation. The sequence was collected from a human donor in good health (CMV status not recorded). Some clones in this sample may be carry-over from other donors' samples. The V and J genes are TRBV7-8 and TRBJ1-2; 7 bases match TRBD1. Written as DNA, the CDR3 is TGTGCCAGCAGCCCAGGGGACAGTCGCTATGGCTACACCTTC. Amino acid sequence: CASSPGDSRYGYTF.